The source of this T cell receptor beta chain is a study of CD8+CD57+ T cells in acquired aplastic anemia. Study information: The DNA of sorted CD4+ and CD8+ cells averaged roughly 3.2 ug. Study-wide results and limits: Simpson's diversity of CD8+ cells was not significantly different in patients compared with controls. Patients and controls shared 25 to 30 CD8+ CDR3 sequences, which appeared highly expressed in patients and within their immunodominant clones.

CDR1 is SGHVS and CDR2 is FQNEAQ in the germline V gene. This CDR3 region has 15 residues. Deletions cut 4 bases from V and 2 bases from J, with 14 bases between. Comments on this clonotype: Its specificity is not known.

CDR3 and TCR beta VDJ profiling relied on genomic DNA as the template. TCRdb redid the calling of the reads with MiXCR, one entry per CDR3 protein. Seen here are around 250,000 distinct CDR3 sequences, around three fifths observed once, and the top ten hold under 8.5%. The source is a human donor with severe aplastic anemia or a healthy control (not recorded which). V gene TRBV7-8 combines with J gene TRBJ1-1, with D unresolved. The sequencing sample was made of sorted CD4+, CD8+, or CD8+CD57+ T cells (not recorded which) from PBMCs. Here the CDR3 reads CASSYLGPGNTEAFF. For the CDR3, the DNA is TGTGCCAGCAGCTACCTTGGCCCCGGCAACACTGAAGCTTTCTTT.